Below are 9 T cell receptor beta chains sequenced from a single sample in a study of shared clonotypes between healthy human individuals. The naive CD8 fraction comprised CD45RO-negative cells positively selected for CCR7 and excluded terminally differentiated effector memory CD45RA+ cells. Here immunoSEQ multiplex PCR was the method, and the copy in TCRdb shows in-frame clones only, minus some. Among about 2 million clones listed, roughly 95% were seen once. The sample comprised naive CD8+ T cells sorted from blood. Every receptor here comes from a young man in good health.

This rearrangement joins TRBV9 to TRBJ1-1; no clear D gene. The germline V gene encodes CDR1 SGDLS and CDR2 YYNGEE. Trimming removed 4 bases at V and 0 bases at J, with 10 bases between. This CDR3 has 14 amino acids. The CDR3 DNA sequence: TGTGCCAGCAGCCCGCCCCCGTTGAACACTGAAGCTTTCTTT. Translation gives CASSPPPLNTEAFF.

The chain is built from TRBV4-3 and TRBJ2-2; no reliable D call. CDR3 size: 13 residues. V lost 1 base and J 6 bases, leaving 6 bases between the germline ends. The germline V gene encodes CDR1 LGHNA and CDR2 YSLEER. CDR3 residues: CASSQVAAGELFF. The CDR3, as DNA: TGCGCCAGCAGCCAAGTGGCGGCCGGGGAGCTGTTTTTT.

This clone was seen only once. The chain has TRBV12-5 and TRBJ2-7; no definite D call. Germline CDR1 reads LGHNT; CDR2 reads FRNRAP. The CDR3 has 14 amino acids. Trimming cost V 6 bases and J 3 bases, with 15 bases left between them. The CDR3 nucleotides are TGTGCTAGTGGGGATCCCGGCCTAAACTACGAGCAGTACTTC. Translating gives CASGDPGLNYEQYF.

The V call is TRBV7-2, the J call TRBJ1-6; 9 bases line up with TRBD1. CDR1 is SGHTA, CDR2 FQGNSA, per germline. With 0 bases clipped from V and 8 bases from J, the junction kept 17 bases outside the gene matches. This CDR3 is built from 20 residues. CDR3 coding DNA: TGTGCCAGCAGCTTAGCATTTGGGACAGGGCAAACTGGGTGGTATTCACCCCTCCACTTT. Amino acids: CASSLAFGTGQTGWYSPLHF. The full variable domain, in which reference TRBV7-2 and TRBJ1-6 provide the parts outside the CDR3, is GAGVSQSPSNKVTEKGKDVELRCDPISGHTALYWYRQSLGQGLEFLIYFQGNSAPDKSGLPSDRFSAERTGGSVSTLTIQRTQQEDSAVYLCASSLAFGTGQTGWYSPLHFGNGTRLTVT.

The chain combines TRBV9 with TRBJ2-2; 12 bases line up with TRBD2. V gave up 1 base and J gave up 3 bases; unmatched junction bases: 4. The CDR3 extends over 17 amino acids. In germline, CDR1 is SGDLS, CDR2 YYNGEE. The CDR3 sequence: CASSVLTSGRYTGELFF. The CDR3, as DNA: TGTGCCAGCAGCGTACTGACTAGCGGGAGATACACCGGGGAGCTGTTTTTT.

This sequence joins TRBV27 and TRBJ2-3; TRBD2 matches 9 bases. Looked up from germline, CDR1 is MNHEY and CDR2 is SMNVEV (reference sequence). This CDR3 comprises 16 residues. V was pared by 5 bases and J by 4 bases, with 10 bases of the junction left unmatched. CDR3 loop: CASSPSTSGLSDTQYF. The CDR3 DNA is TGTGCCAGCAGTCCTTCGACTAGCGGCCTCTCAGATACGCAGTATTTT.

V and J are TRBV25-1 and TRBJ2-7; D tentatively reads TRBD1 or TRBD2 (5 bases each). This CDR3 is 14 amino acids long. The V and J ends lost 4 bases and 3 bases respectively, with 13 bases between them. The V gene's germline CDR1 is MGHDK and CDR2 SYGVNS. The CDR3 DNA reads TGTGCCAGCAGTGTTGGAATGGGGGACTACGAGCAGTACTTC. Translated, it gives CASSVGMGDYEQYF.

The CDR3 DNA reads TGCGCCATACGGGACAGGGAGGATGAGCAGTACTTC. It codes for CAIRDREDEQYF. This chain joins TRBV4-1 and TRBJ2-7, with 9 bases lining up with TRBD1. The CDR3 has 12 amino acids. Germline CDR1 and CDR2: MGHRA and YSYEKL. V dropped 10 bases and J dropped 7; count of bases not matched to a gene: 8.

The V gene is TRBV27, the J gene TRBJ1-2; unclear D gene. The V end lost 6 bases, the J end lost 2 bases, and 10 bases lay between the germline ends. CDR3 length equals 13 residues. CDR1 is MNHEY, CDR2 SMNVEV, per germline (reference sequence). The CDR3 DNA reads TGTGCCAGCAGGCCAACAGAGAACTATGGCTACACCTTC. It codes for CASRPTENYGYTF.